A selection of T cell receptor beta chains follows, all from one sample in a study of cytomegalovirus exposure and HLA in healthy donors. The repertoire was sequenced with immunoSEQ multiplex PCR; TCRdb's copy has only in-frame clones and lacks some. The sample lists 270,000 or so clones; about nine tenths were seen once. The sample was PBMCs. These receptors came from a man aged 35 to 55 in good health and CMV-seropositive. The CDR3 runs from the conserved cysteine through the conserved F or W. The D gene is left open where the match is weak. Only some rows state a clone size, as once, few, many or a class for expanded clones.

TGCAGCGTTGATGGAGGGGACTATGGCTACACCTTC,CSVDGGDYGYTF,NA,TRBJ1-2,TRBV29-1,NA
TGTGCCAGCAGTTTATCCAGATCCAATCAGCCCCAGCATTTT,CASSLSRSNQPQHF,NA,TRBJ1-5,TRBV27,NA
TGTGCCAGCAGTGAATACAGGACTACCTATGGCTACACCTTC,CASSEYRTTYGYTF,NA,TRBJ1-2,TRBV25-1,NA
TGTGCCAGTAGTAAGCTAGCGGGAGTCGTTTACGAGCAGTACTTC,CASSKLAGVVYEQYF,TRBD2,TRBJ2-7,TRBV19,NA
TGTGCCAGCAGCTTAGTAGGAGGGCCCGGGGAGCTGTTTTTT,CASSLVGGPGELFF,NA,TRBJ2-2,TRBV7-9,NA
TGTGCCAGCTCAGGGACACCGCGCAATGAGCAGTTCTTC,CASSGTPRNEQFF,NA,TRBJ2-1,TRBV18,NA
TGTGCCAGCAGTCAAGACAGTACTGAAGCTTTCTTT,CASSQDSTEAFF,NA,TRBJ1-1,TRBV7-9,NA
TGTGCCAGCAGCTCGGGGGACTCGAGGGGAAGGCAGTTCTTC,CASSSGDSRGRQFF,NA,TRBJ2-1,TRBV7-3,once
TGCGCCAGCAGCCCCGGACAGGGGGCCGTAGATACGCAGTATTTT,CASSPGQGAVDTQYF,TRBD1,TRBJ2-3,TRBV4-1,NA
TGTGCCTGGATTCGGGGGGGCAGGGCGGGCACCGGGGAGCTGTTTTTT,CAWIRGGRAGTGELFF,TRBD2,TRBJ2-2,TRBV30,NA
TGTGCCAGCGGGACAGTAGGAAGCAATCAGCCCCAGCATTTT,CASGTVGSNQPQHF,TRBD1,TRBJ1-5,TRBV19,NA
TGTGCCAGCAGCTTGTGGGGACTAGCGGGGGCCGCCCACGAGCAGTACTTC,CASSLWGLAGAAHEQYF,TRBD2,TRBJ2-7,TRBV5-4,NA
TGTGCCAGCAGCCCCGACAGGGGTCGGGTTCAGCCCCAGCATTTT,CASSPDRGRVQPQHF,TRBD1,TRBJ1-5,TRBV5-6,NA
TGTGCCAGCAGCTCCGGGACTAGCGGCACCTACGAGCAGTACTTC,CASSSGTSGTYEQYF,TRBD2,TRBJ2-7,TRBV27,NA
TGTGCCAGTAGTACCGCACCGGGACTCCCCTACGAGCAGTACTTC,CASSTAPGLPYEQYF,NA,TRBJ2-7,TRBV19,NA
TGCGCCAGCAGCCAGGCGCTAGGGGCCCGGAATGAAAAACTGTTTTTT,CASSQALGARNEKLFF,NA,TRBJ1-4,TRBV4-1,once
TGTGCCACCAGCAGAGGTGCAGTCACTGAAGCTTTCTTT,CATSRGAVTEAFF,NA,TRBJ1-1,TRBV15,NA